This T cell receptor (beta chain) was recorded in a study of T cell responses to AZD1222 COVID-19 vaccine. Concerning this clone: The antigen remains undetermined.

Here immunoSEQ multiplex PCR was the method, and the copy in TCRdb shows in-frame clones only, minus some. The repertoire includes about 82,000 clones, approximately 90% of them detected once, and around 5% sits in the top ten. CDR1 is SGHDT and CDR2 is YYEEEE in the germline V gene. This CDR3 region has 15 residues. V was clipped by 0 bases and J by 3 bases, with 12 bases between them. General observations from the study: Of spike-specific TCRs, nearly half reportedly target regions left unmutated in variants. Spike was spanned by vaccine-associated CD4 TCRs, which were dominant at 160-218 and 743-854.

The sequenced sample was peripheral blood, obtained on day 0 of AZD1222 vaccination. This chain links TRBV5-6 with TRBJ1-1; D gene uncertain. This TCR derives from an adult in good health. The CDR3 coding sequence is TGTGCCAGCAGCTTGGAGGTGGAGGCGTACACTGAAGCTTTCTTT. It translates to CASSLEVEAYTEAFF.